This TCR beta chain was profiled in a study of cytomegalovirus exposure and HLA in healthy donors. There are 15 residues in the CDR3. The germline V gene encodes CDR1 SGHNT and CDR2 YYREEE (reference sequence). J lost 1 base, V lost 3 bases, and 5 bases had no gene match. PCR was performed using 60 Vbeta and 13 Jbeta primers. Produced via immunoSEQ multiplex PCR; TCRdb's table is partial and in-frame only. The table lists 130,000 to 150,000 clones, approximately 83% of them singletons, with around 1.7% in the top ten. Study outcomes and limitations: The study labeled 164 TCR beta chains cytomegalovirus-associated. What a later analysis reportedly showed was that an Asian-associated ancestry cluster had fewer N-insertions than the roughly 670-donor mean.

Regarding this clone: Its antigen is still unknown.

What was sequenced was PBMCs. The source of this sequence is a woman between 40 and 50 years old in good health and CMV-seronegative. This chain connects TRBV5-4 to TRBJ2-3; TRBD2 agrees at 7 bases. Here the CDR3 DNA reads TGTGCCAGCAGCTCCCGGGACTATCGCACAGATACGCAGTATTTT. Its protein is CASSSRDYRTDTQYF.